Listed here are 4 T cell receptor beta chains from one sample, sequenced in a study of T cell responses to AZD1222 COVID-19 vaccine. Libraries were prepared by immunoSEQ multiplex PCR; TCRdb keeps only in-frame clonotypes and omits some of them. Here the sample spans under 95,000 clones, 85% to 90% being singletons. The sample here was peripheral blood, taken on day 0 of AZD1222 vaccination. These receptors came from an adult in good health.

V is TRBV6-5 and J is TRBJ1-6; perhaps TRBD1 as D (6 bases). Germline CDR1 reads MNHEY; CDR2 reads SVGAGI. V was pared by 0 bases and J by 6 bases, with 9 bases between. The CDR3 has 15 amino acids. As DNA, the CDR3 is TGTGCCAGCAGTTACTCTGGGGGCGGTAATTCACCCCTCCACTTT. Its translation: CASSYSGGGNSPLHF.

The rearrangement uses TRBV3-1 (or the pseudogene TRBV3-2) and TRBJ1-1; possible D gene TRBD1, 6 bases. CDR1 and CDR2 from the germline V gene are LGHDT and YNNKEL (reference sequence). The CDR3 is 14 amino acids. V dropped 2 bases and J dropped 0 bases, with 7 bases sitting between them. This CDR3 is CASSQQGMNTEAFF. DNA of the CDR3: TGTGCCAGCAGCCAACAGGGGATGAACACTGAAGCTTTCTTT.

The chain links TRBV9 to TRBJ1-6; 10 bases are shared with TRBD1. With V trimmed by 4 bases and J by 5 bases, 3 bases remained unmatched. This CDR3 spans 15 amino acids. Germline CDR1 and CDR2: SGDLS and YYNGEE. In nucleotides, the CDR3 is TGTGCCAGCAGCACCGGACAGGGGGATAATTCACCCCTCCACTTT. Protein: CASSTGQGDNSPLHF.

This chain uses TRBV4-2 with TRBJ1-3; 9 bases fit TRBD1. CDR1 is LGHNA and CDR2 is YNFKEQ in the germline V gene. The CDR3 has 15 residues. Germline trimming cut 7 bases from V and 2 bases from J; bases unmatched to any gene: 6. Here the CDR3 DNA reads TGTGCCAGCAACCTTGGGACAGGGACTGGAAACACCATATATTTT. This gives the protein CASNLGTGTGNTIYF.